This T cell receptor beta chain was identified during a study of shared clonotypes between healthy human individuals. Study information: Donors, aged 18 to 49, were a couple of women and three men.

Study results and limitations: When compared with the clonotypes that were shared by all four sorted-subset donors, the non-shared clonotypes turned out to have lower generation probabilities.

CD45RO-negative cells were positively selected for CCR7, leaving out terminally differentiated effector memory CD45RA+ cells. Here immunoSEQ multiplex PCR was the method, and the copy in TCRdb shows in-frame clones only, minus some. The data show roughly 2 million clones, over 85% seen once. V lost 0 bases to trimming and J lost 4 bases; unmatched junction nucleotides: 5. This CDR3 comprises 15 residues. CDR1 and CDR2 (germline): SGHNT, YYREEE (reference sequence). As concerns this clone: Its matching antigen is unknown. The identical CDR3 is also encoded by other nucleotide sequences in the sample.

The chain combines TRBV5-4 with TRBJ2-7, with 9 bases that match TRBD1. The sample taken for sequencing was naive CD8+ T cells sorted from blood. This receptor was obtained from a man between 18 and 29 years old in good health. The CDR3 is CASSLGRDRVYEQYF. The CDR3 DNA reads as TGTGCCAGCAGCTTGGGACGGGACAGGGTATACGAGCAGTACTTC.